This entry describes one TCR beta chain. Its antigen is as yet unknown. The sample belongs to a study of T cells expressing NK-cell markers. As for the study in general: Sequenced donors, eight in total, included seven who were HCMV-seropositive and one who was seronegative.

Findings of the study overall: In a handful of donors, dominant clonotypes made up about 28.3-65% of CD3+CD56-NKG2C+ cells. Each of about six donors carried dominant NKG2C+ clonotypes accounting for about 1.0-8% of CD8+ T cells.

Germline lookup yields CDR1 MNHEY and CDR2 SMNVEV (reference sequence). There are 14 residues in the CDR3. Template switching by 5'RACE with UMIs generated the TCR beta cDNA. TCRdb re-called the 5' RACE reads and gives one entry per CDR3 protein, without DNA. The sample holds roughly 350,000 distinct CDR3 sequences. This TCR derives from a man aged 18 to 69 in good health. Input material: blood T cells: a sorted CD56 or NKG2C T cell subset, CD4+ or CD8+ T cells, or bulk PBMC T cells (not recorded which). The rearrangement links TRBV27 to TRBJ2-7; TCRdb's D call, TRBD1, is unchecked because there is no DNA. The CDR3 loop reads CASSLKPGGFEQYF.